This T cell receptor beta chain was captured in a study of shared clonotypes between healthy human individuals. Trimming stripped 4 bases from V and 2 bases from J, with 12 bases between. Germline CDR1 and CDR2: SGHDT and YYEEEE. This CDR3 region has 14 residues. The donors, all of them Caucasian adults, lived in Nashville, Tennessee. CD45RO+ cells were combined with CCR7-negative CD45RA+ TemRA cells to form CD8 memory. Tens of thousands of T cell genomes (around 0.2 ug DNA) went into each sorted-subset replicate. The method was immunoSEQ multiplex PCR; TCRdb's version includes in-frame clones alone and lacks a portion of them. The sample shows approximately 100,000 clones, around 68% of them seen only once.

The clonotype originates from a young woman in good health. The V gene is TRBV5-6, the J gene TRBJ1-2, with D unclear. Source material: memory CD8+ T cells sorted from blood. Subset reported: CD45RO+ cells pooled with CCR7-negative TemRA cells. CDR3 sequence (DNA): TGTGCCAGCAGCCTAGGCAACCTGAACTATGGCTACACCTTC. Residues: CASSLGNLNYGYTF.